Listed here are 5 T cell receptor beta chains from one sample, sequenced in a study of T cells after yellow fever vaccination (dated by TCRdb to between 2018 and 2020). The library was prepared using 5' RACE. Sequenced on an Illumina HiSeq 2500. In-frame beta chains were kept once TCRdb had trimmed the public reads at Q25 with fastp and called clones with MiXCR. Each entry is one CDR3 protein sequence, shown with its most common DNA and genes. The sample table contains some 390,000 distinct CDR3 sequences; only one count was recorded for 6.2% of them. The top ten clonotypes cover approximately 16% of the sample. The treatment or condition label here, explained by the study, means: live attenuated yellow fever vaccine strain. The sequencing used PBMCs, collected 5 days after the yellow fever booster vaccination. The receptor set was obtained from a man aged 30 to 45 who received the YFV17D yellow fever vaccine.

Turning to this clonotype: This may stem from a read error, because a much larger clone lies one nucleotide away. The V and J genes are TRBV4-3 and TRBJ2-5, with 7 bases aligning to TRBD1. Germline lookup yields CDR1 LGHNA and CDR2 YSLEER. The CDR3 is 15 amino acids. CDR3 residues: CTSSKRDRRGETQYF. CDR3 in DNA: TGCACCAGCAGCAAGAGGGACAGAAGAGGAGAGACCCAGTACTTC.

The chain employs TRBV20-1 and TRBJ2-5; 10 bases align to TRBD2. The V and J ends lost 6 bases and 4 bases, in that order; junction bases with no gene match: 14. CDR1 and CDR2 from the germline V gene are DFQATT and SNEGSKA (reference sequence). The CDR3 has 16 residues. In nucleotides, the CDR3 is TGCAGTGCCACTGGGCTAGCGGGAGTTGTCCCAGAGACCCAGTACTTC. Translating gives CSATGLAGVVPETQYF.

This clonotype showed up many times. The V gene is TRBV5-1, the J gene TRBJ2-7, with TRBD2 identical over 7 bases. CDR3 length: 12 residues. V was pared by 0 bases and J by 6 bases, with 0 bases of the junction left unmatched. The germline V gene has CDR1 SGHRS and CDR2 YFSETQ. This chain's CDR3 is CASSLASGEQYF. Here the CDR3 DNA reads TGCGCCAGCAGCTTGGCTAGCGGCGAGCAGTACTTC.

This clonotype was detected many times. This chain connects TRBV6-5 to TRBJ2-1, with D possibly being TRBD1 (5 bases). This CDR3 has 14 amino acids. The germline CDR1 and CDR2 sequences are MNHEY and SVGAGI. Trimming stripped 2 bases from V and 6 bases from J, with 11 bases between. CDR3 residues: CASSYRGVGNEQFF. CDR3 bases: TGTGCCAGCAGTTACAGGGGTGTCGGCAATGAGCAGTTCTTC.

The chain employs TRBV5-6 and TRBJ2-7; the D call may be TRBD1 or TRBD2 (5 bases each). The germline gives CDR1 SGHDT, CDR2 YYEEEE. The CDR3 has 12 amino acids. V lost 2 bases and J lost 9, with 12 bases in between. The CDR3 loop reads CASSFGGAGQYF. The CDR3 nucleotides read TGTGCCAGCAGCTTTGGGGGAGCCGGGCAGTACTTC.